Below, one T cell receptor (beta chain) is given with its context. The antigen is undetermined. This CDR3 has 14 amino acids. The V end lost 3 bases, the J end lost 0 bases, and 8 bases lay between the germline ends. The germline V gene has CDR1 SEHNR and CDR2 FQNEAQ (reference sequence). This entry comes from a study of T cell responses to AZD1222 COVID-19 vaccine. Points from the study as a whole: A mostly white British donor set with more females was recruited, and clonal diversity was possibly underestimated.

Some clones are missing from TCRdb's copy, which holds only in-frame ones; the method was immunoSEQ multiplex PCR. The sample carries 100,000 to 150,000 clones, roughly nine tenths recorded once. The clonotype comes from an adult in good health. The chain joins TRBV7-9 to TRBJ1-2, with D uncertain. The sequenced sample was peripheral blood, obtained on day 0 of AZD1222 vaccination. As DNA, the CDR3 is TGTGCCAGCAGCTTCGGGGTTTCTAACTATGGCTACACCTTC. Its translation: CASSFGVSNYGYTF.